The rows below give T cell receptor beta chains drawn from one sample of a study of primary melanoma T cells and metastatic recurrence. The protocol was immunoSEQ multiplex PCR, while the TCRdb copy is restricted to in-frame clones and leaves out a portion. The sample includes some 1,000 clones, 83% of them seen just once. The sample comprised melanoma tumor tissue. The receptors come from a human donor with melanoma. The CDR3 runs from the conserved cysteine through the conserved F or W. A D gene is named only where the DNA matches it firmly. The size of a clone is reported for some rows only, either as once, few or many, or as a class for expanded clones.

cdr3_aa: CSVALGTNTEAFF
cdr3_nt: TGCAGCGTTGCTCTCGGCACGAACACTGAAGCTTTCTTT
v_call: TRBV29-1
d_call: -
clone_size: few
j_call: TRBJ1-1

cdr3_aa: CAISGGRAVDTQYF
cdr3_nt: TGTGCCATCAGTGGAGGGAGGGCCGTAGATACGCAGTATTTT
v_call: TRBV6-8
d_call: TRBD2
clone_size: -
j_call: TRBJ2-3

cdr3_aa: CASSQPSSGLANTGELFF
cdr3_nt: TGTGCCAGCAGCCAGCCTTCATCGGGACTGGCGAACACCGGGGAGCTGTTTTTT
v_call: TRBV11-3
d_call: -
clone_size: -
j_call: TRBJ2-2

cdr3_aa: CASSYHETNYEQYF
cdr3_nt: TGTGCCAGCAGTTACCACGAGACAAACTACGAGCAGTACTTC
v_call: TRBV6-8
d_call: -
clone_size: once
j_call: TRBJ2-7

cdr3_aa: CASRRLAASTDTQYF
cdr3_nt: TGTGCCAGCAGGAGACTAGCGGCCAGCACAGATACGCAGTATTTT
v_call: TRBV6-8
d_call: TRBD2
clone_size: -
j_call: TRBJ2-3

cdr3_aa: CASRQAGGGETQYF
cdr3_nt: TGTGCCAGCAGGCAAGCGGGGGGCGGGGAGACCCAGTACTTC
v_call: TRBV6-8
d_call: TRBD2
clone_size: -
j_call: TRBJ2-5

cdr3_aa: CASSWGISTDTQYF
cdr3_nt: TGTGCCAGCTCGTGGGGGATTAGCACAGATACGCAGTATTTT
v_call: TRBV25-1
d_call: -
clone_size: -
j_call: TRBJ2-3

cdr3_aa: CASRKTQGTQGTDTQYF
cdr3_nt: TGTGCCAGCAGGAAAACTCAGGGGACCCAGGGTACAGATACGCAGTATTTT
v_call: TRBV6-8
d_call: -
clone_size: -
j_call: TRBJ2-3

cdr3_aa: CASSLRAIVRNEQFF
cdr3_nt: TGTGCCAGCAGCTTAAGAGCCATTGTAAGGAATGAGCAGTTCTTC
v_call: TRBV11-3
d_call: -
clone_size: -
j_call: TRBJ2-1

cdr3_aa: CATSRGGTNTEAFF
cdr3_nt: TGTGCCACCAGCAGGGGGGGCACCAACACTGAAGCTTTCTTT
v_call: TRBV15
d_call: -
clone_size: -
j_call: TRBJ1-1

cdr3_aa: CASSMIPRGAYGYTF
cdr3_nt: TGTGCCAGTAGTATGATCCCAAGGGGGGCCTATGGCTACACCTTC
v_call: TRBV19
d_call: -
clone_size: -
j_call: TRBJ1-2

cdr3_aa: CASRPTGFQPQHF
cdr3_nt: TGTGCCAGCAGACCCACTGGTTTCCAGCCCCAGCATTTT
v_call: TRBV6-8
d_call: -
clone_size: -
j_call: TRBJ1-5

cdr3_aa: CAWSLRGTFSYNEQFF
cdr3_nt: TGTGCCTGGAGTCTCCGAGGGACCTTCTCCTACAATGAGCAGTTCTTC
v_call: TRBV30
d_call: -
clone_size: -
j_call: TRBJ2-1

cdr3_aa: CASSSLVTNHDEQYF
cdr3_nt: TGTGCCAGCAGCTCCTTGGTAACAAATCACGACGAGCAGTACTTC
v_call: TRBV11-3
d_call: -
clone_size: -
j_call: TRBJ2-7

cdr3_aa: CASSSLPGSGRTQYF
cdr3_nt: TGTGCCAGCAGCTCCTTGCCGGGGTCGGGTCGTACGCAGTATTTT
v_call: TRBV11-3
d_call: -
clone_size: -
j_call: TRBJ2-3

cdr3_aa: CASPRLAPTLNTGELFF
cdr3_nt: TGTGCCAGCCCAAGACTCGCACCCACGCTTAACACCGGGGAGCTGTTTTTT
v_call: TRBV6-8
d_call: -
clone_size: -
j_call: TRBJ2-2

cdr3_aa: CASSIDRETQYF
cdr3_nt: TGTGCCAGTAGTATAGATCGGGAGACCCAGTACTTC
v_call: TRBV19
d_call: -
clone_size: -
j_call: TRBJ2-5

cdr3_aa: CASSRDRVGNQPQHF
cdr3_nt: TGTGCCAGCAGCCGAGACAGGGTAGGTAATCAGCCCCAGCATTTT
v_call: TRBV28
d_call: TRBD1
clone_size: -
j_call: TRBJ1-5

cdr3_aa: CASSPGGANTGELFF
cdr3_nt: TGTGCCAGCAGTCCGGGGGGGGCGAACACCGGGGAGCTGTTTTTT
v_call: TRBV6-8
d_call: TRBD2
clone_size: -
j_call: TRBJ2-2

cdr3_aa: CASSQTGGDQPQHF
cdr3_nt: TGCGCCAGCAGCCAGACAGGGGGTGATCAGCCCCAGCATTTT
v_call: TRBV5-1
d_call: TRBD1
clone_size: -
j_call: TRBJ1-5

cdr3_aa: CAIRETGSNTEAFF
cdr3_nt: TGTGCCATCAGGGAAACAGGGTCGAACACTGAAGCTTTCTTT
v_call: TRBV6-8
d_call: -
clone_size: -
j_call: TRBJ1-1

cdr3_aa: CASSQRGATDTQYF
cdr3_nt: TGTGCCAGCAGCCAGCGGGGGGCCACAGATACGCAGTATTTT
v_call: TRBV6-8
d_call: TRBD2
clone_size: few
j_call: TRBJ2-3

cdr3_aa: CASSIDGLRWGTEAFF
cdr3_nt: TGTGCCAGTAGTATAGACGGTCTTCGGTGGGGCACTGAAGCTTTCTTT
v_call: TRBV19
d_call: -
clone_size: -
j_call: TRBJ1-1

cdr3_aa: CSVGLGSNTEAFF
cdr3_nt: TGCAGCGTTGGATTGGGGAGCAACACTGAAGCTTTCTTT
v_call: TRBV29-1
d_call: -
clone_size: -
j_call: TRBJ1-1

cdr3_aa: CASSSGTGLGETQYF
cdr3_nt: TGTGCCAGTAGCTCCGGGACGGGGTTAGGGGAGACCCAGTACTTC
v_call: TRBV19
d_call: -
clone_size: -
j_call: TRBJ2-5

cdr3_aa: CASSLDRDSYGYTF
cdr3_nt: TGTGCCAGCTCTCTCGACAGGGACAGCTATGGCTACACCTTC
v_call: TRBV18
d_call: TRBD1
clone_size: -
j_call: TRBJ1-2

cdr3_aa: CAWGTSGTLSYEQYF
cdr3_nt: TGTGCCTGGGGGACTAGCGGGACCCTATCCTACGAGCAGTACTTC
v_call: TRBV30
d_call: TRBD2
clone_size: -
j_call: TRBJ2-7

cdr3_aa: CSVERSGRGVYSSYEQYF
cdr3_nt: TGCAGCGTTGAAAGAAGCGGGAGAGGGGTCTACAGCTCCTACGAGCAGTACTTC
v_call: TRBV29-1
d_call: TRBD2
clone_size: -
j_call: TRBJ2-7

cdr3_aa: CAWGDSPLSEKLFF
cdr3_nt: TGTGCCTGGGGTGACAGTCCTTTGTCCGAAAAACTGTTTTTT
v_call: TRBV30
d_call: -
clone_size: -
j_call: TRBJ1-4

cdr3_aa: CASIGQGRETPYILEREIYF
cdr3_nt: -
v_call: TRBV6-8
d_call: -
clone_size: few
j_call: TRBJ1-3

cdr3_aa: CVSSSRQWTSGGSYNEQFF
cdr3_nt: TGTGTCAGTAGTTCTCGACAATGGACTAGCGGGGGCTCCTACAATGAGCAGTTCTTC
v_call: TRBV19
d_call: TRBD2
clone_size: -
j_call: TRBJ2-1

cdr3_aa: CSVDANAGQALYGYTF
cdr3_nt: TGCAGCGTTGATGCAAACGCGGGACAGGCCCTCTATGGCTACACCTTC
v_call: TRBV29-1
d_call: TRBD1
clone_size: once
j_call: TRBJ1-2

cdr3_aa: CASSFWSGTPYEQYF
cdr3_nt: TGTGCCAGCAGCTTTTGGAGCGGAACTCCCTACGAGCAGTACTTC
v_call: TRBV11-3
d_call: -
clone_size: -
j_call: TRBJ2-7

cdr3_aa: CASSLTAGGEKLFF
cdr3_nt: TGTGCCAGCAGCTTGACTGCCGGAGGCGAAAAACTGTTTTTT
v_call: TRBV11-3
d_call: -
clone_size: -
j_call: TRBJ1-4

cdr3_aa: CASTLTSGSYEQYF
cdr3_nt: TGTGCCAGTACCCTGACTAGCGGCTCATACGAGCAGTACTTC
v_call: TRBV19
d_call: TRBD2
clone_size: -
j_call: TRBJ2-7

cdr3_aa: CAWNVPRDGAYEQYF
cdr3_nt: TGTGCCTGGAATGTCCCCCGGGACGGCGCCTACGAGCAGTACTTC
v_call: TRBV30
d_call: -
clone_size: -
j_call: TRBJ2-7

cdr3_aa: CASSDGVGSNYSYTF
cdr3_nt: TGTGCCAGCAGTGACGGAGTGGGGTCTAACTATAGCTACACCTTC
v_call: TRBV6-8
d_call: -
clone_size: -
j_call: TRBJ1-2

cdr3_aa: CASSYDGTHNTIYF
cdr3_nt: TGTGCCAGCAGTTACGACGGCACACACAACACCATATATTTT
v_call: TRBV6-8
d_call: -
clone_size: -
j_call: TRBJ1-3

cdr3_aa: CASSRYSLGNNEQFF
cdr3_nt: TGTGCCAGCAGTAGGTACTCGCTCGGAAACAATGAGCAGTTCTTC
v_call: TRBV28
d_call: -
clone_size: -
j_call: TRBJ2-1

cdr3_aa: CASSPTGGESSPLHF
cdr3_nt: TGTGCCAGCTCACCGACAGGGGGCGAGAGTTCACCCCTCCACTTT
v_call: TRBV18
d_call: TRBD1
clone_size: -
j_call: TRBJ1-6

cdr3_aa: CASSYSAGSSYNEQFF
cdr3_nt: TGTGCCAGCAGTTACTCGGCGGGTAGCTCCTACAATGAGCAGTTCTTC
v_call: TRBV6-8
d_call: -
clone_size: -
j_call: TRBJ2-1

cdr3_aa: CASTISGTGVVSEQFF
cdr3_nt: TGTGCCAGCACCATATCCGGGACAGGGGTAGTGAGTGAGCAGTTCTTC
v_call: TRBV6-8
d_call: TRBD1
clone_size: -
j_call: TRBJ2-1

cdr3_aa: CASSHGTNYGYTF
cdr3_nt: TGTGCCAGCAGCCACGGGACAAACTATGGCTACACCTTC
v_call: TRBV14
d_call: -
clone_size: -
j_call: TRBJ1-2

cdr3_aa: CAWSTGQVYNYGYTF
cdr3_nt: TGTGCCTGGAGTACGGGACAGGTATACAACTATGGCTACACCTTC
v_call: TRBV30
d_call: TRBD1
clone_size: once
j_call: TRBJ1-2

cdr3_aa: CASGLGSAGSADTQYF
cdr3_nt: TGTGCTAGTGGTTTGGGGAGCGCAGGGTCGGCAGATACGCAGTATTTT
v_call: TRBV12-5
d_call: -
clone_size: -
j_call: TRBJ2-3

cdr3_aa: CASKTQGGAKNIQYF
cdr3_nt: TGTGCCAGTAAAACGCAGGGGGGAGCCAAAAACATTCAGTACTTC
v_call: TRBV19
d_call: -
clone_size: few
j_call: TRBJ2-4

cdr3_aa: CASSLGNLQGLGGYTF
cdr3_nt: TGTGCCAGCAGCTTAGGGAACTTGCAGGGATTAGGAGGCTACACCTTC
v_call: TRBV11-3
d_call: -
clone_size: -
j_call: TRBJ1-2

cdr3_aa: CASSYSAVPGAREQYF
cdr3_nt: TGTGCCAGCAGTTACTCGGCGGTACCGGGGGCGAGGGAGCAGTACTTC
v_call: TRBV6-8
d_call: -
clone_size: once
j_call: TRBJ2-7

cdr3_aa: CASSHGQDPKDQPQHF
cdr3_nt: TGTGCCAGCTCACATGGACAGGACCCGAAGGATCAGCCCCAGCATTTT
v_call: TRBV18
d_call: TRBD1
clone_size: once
j_call: TRBJ1-5

cdr3_aa: CASRKGVNTEAFF
cdr3_nt: TGTGCCAGCAGGAAGGGGGTGAACACTGAAGCTTTCTTT
v_call: TRBV7-2
d_call: -
clone_size: -
j_call: TRBJ1-1

cdr3_aa: CAWSVGVGGLDEQYF
cdr3_nt: TGTGCCTGGAGTGTGGGGGTTGGGGGGCTCGACGAGCAGTACTTC
v_call: TRBV30
d_call: -
clone_size: -
j_call: TRBJ2-7

cdr3_aa: CASSLRGQQRNEKLFF
cdr3_nt: TGTGCCAGCTCCCTCCGGGGCCAACAGCGAAATGAAAAACTGTTTTTT
v_call: TRBV18
d_call: -
clone_size: -
j_call: TRBJ1-4

cdr3_aa: CASSYGTSGGHEQYF
cdr3_nt: TGTGCCAGCAGCTACGGGACTAGCGGGGGGCACGAGCAGTACTTC
v_call: TRBV7-5
d_call: -
clone_size: -
j_call: TRBJ2-7

cdr3_aa: CASSRDRVFNEQFF
cdr3_nt: TGTGCCAGCAGCCGGGACAGGGTGTTCAATGAGCAGTTCTTC
v_call: TRBV6-8
d_call: TRBD1
clone_size: -
j_call: TRBJ2-1

cdr3_aa: CASSGLPYSPLHF
cdr3_nt: TGTGCCAGCAGTGGGCTACCGTATTCACCCCTCCACTTT
v_call: TRBV6-8
d_call: -
clone_size: few
j_call: TRBJ1-6